The 7 T cell receptor beta chains presented below share a single source sample, sequenced in a study of technical replicates of blood from several donors. TCRdb's table, derived via immunoSEQ multiplex PCR, lists solely in-frame clones and lacks some. In the table there are around 80,000 clones, around nine tenths of which are singletons. Sequencing was carried out using T cells isolated from PBMCs. The receptors derive from a human donor in good health.

The chain carries TRBV6-1 and TRBJ1-2, with a tentative D call TRBD1 (6 bases). Germline V lookup: CDR1 MNHNS, CDR2 SASEGT. The CDR3 is 12 amino acids. Trimming took off 5 bases at V and 8 bases at J, with 12 bases between the two ends. CDR3 in amino acids: CASSPNRDGYTF. DNA of the CDR3: TGTGCCAGCAGTCCGAACAGGGACGGCTACACCTTC.

The chain combines TRBV7-2 with TRBJ1-5; D gene unclear. Germline V gene data show CDR1 as SGHTA and CDR2 as FQGNSA. The CDR3 has 14 amino acids. The V end lost 2 bases, the J end lost 4 bases, and 9 bases lay between the germline ends. CDR3 sequence reads: CASSLWQFNQPQHF. The CDR3, as DNA: TGTGCCAGCAGCTTATGGCAGTTTAATCAGCCCCAGCATTTT.

The genes are TRBV28 and TRBJ1-3; TRBD1 aligns across 10 bases. Germline trimming cut 5 bases from V and 4 bases from J; bases unmatched to any gene: 8. Germline CDR1 is MDHEN and CDR2 is SYDVKM. The CDR3 loop spans 16 amino acids. CDR3 residues: CASSPNRQGAGNTIYF. As DNA, the CDR3 is TGTGCCAGCAGTCCTAATCGACAGGGGGCGGGAAACACCATATATTTT. The full variable domain, completed using reference TRBV28 and TRBJ1-3, is DVKVTQSSRYLVKRTGEKVFLECVQDMDHENMFWYRQDPGLGLRLIYFSYDVKMKEKGDIPEGYSVSREKKERFSLILESASTNQTSMYLCASSPNRQGAGNTIYFGEGSWLTVV.

The chain carries TRBV10-1 and TRBJ2-2; the D gene is possibly TRBD1 (6 bases). This CDR3 spans 13 amino acids. V shed 7 bases and J shed 6 bases, with 12 bases lying between them. Germline values: CDR1 WNHNN, CDR2 SYGVQD (reference sequence). The CDR3 reads CASTHRVSGELFF. The CDR3 coding sequence is TGCGCCAGCACGCACAGGGTGTCCGGGGAGCTGTTTTTT.

The chain recombines TRBV9 with TRBJ2-2, with TRBD2 identical over 8 bases. Trimming took 3 bases from V and 0 from J; bases not matched to a gene: 4. CDR1 is SGDLS, CDR2 YYNGEE, per germline. The CDR3 sequence is 16 residues long. DNA for the CDR3: TGTGCCAGCAGCGGCCCGGGACTAGCGAACACCGGGGAGCTGTTTTTT. Translation: CASSGPGLANTGELFF.

CDR3 sequence: CSVGLNRDQPQHF. CDR3 nucleotide sequence: TGCAGCGTTGGGTTGAACAGAGATCAGCCCCAGCATTTT. This rearrangement joins TRBV29-1 to TRBJ1-5; no firm D call. Germline CDR1 SQVTM, CDR2 ANQGSEA. V lost 4 bases and J lost 5, with 12 bases in between. The CDR3 runs 13 residues.

The rearrangement joins TRBV6-7 to TRBJ2-1, with a possible D match to TRBD2 (6 bases). Being an ORF, TRBV6-7 has a function that is uncertain. This CDR3 has 14 residues. Between the trimmed V and J ends, which lost 6 bases and 0 bases, there was a span of 9 bases. Here the CDR3 reads CASRVADSYNEQFF. CDR3 DNA: TGTGCCAGCAGAGTAGCGGACTCCTACAATGAGCAGTTCTTC.